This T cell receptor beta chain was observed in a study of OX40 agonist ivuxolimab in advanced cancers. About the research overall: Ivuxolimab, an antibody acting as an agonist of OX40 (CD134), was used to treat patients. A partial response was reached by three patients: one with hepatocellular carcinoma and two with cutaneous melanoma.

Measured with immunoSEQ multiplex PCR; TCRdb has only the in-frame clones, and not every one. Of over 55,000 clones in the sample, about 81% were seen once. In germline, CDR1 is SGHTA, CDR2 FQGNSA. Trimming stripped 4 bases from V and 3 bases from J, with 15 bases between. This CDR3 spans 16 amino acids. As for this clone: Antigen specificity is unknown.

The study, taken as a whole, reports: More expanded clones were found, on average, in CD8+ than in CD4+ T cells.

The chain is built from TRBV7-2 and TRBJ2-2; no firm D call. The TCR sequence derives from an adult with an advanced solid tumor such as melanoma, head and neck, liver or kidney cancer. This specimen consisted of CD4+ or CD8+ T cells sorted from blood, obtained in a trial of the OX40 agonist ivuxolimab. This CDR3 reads CASSSRRSLDTGELFF. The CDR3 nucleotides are TGTGCCAGCAGCTCCCGACGGTCCCTTGACACCGGGGAGCTGTTTTTT.